The rows below give T cell receptor beta chains drawn from one sample of a study of OX40 agonist ivuxolimab in advanced cancers. The table came from immunoSEQ multiplex PCR; TCRdb's copy has only in-frame clones and leaves some out. Of 31,000 or so clones in the sample, roughly four fifths are singletons; the top ten hold about 22%. Sequenced material: CD4+ or CD8+ T cells sorted from blood, taken in a trial of the OX40 agonist ivuxolimab. These receptors were collected from an adult with an advanced solid tumor such as melanoma, head and neck, liver or kidney cancer. CDR3s include the opening cysteine and the closing phenylalanine or tryptophan. D genes are given only for firm matches. Expanded clones are given a class, and other clones once, few, many or no size at all.

CDR3 protein: CASSYGAATSYNEQFF
CDR3 DNA: TGTGCCAGCAGTTACGGAGCGGCAACCTCCTACAATGAGCAGTTCTTC
D gene: .
V gene: TRBV6-6
J gene: TRBJ2-1
clone size: .

CDR3 protein: CASSLDRLNTEAFF
CDR3 DNA: TGCGCCAGCAGCTTAGACAGGTTGAACACTGAAGCTTTCTTT
D gene: .
V gene: TRBV5-1
J gene: TRBJ1-1
clone size: .

CDR3 protein: CASSESRLAGGYF
CDR3 DNA: TGCGCCAGCAGTGAGTCCCGGCTAGCGGGAGGCTATTTT
D gene: TRBD2
V gene: TRBV10-1
J gene: TRBJ2-3
clone size: once

CDR3 protein: CASSPSAGFGNTIYF
CDR3 DNA: TGTGCCAGCTCACCATCAGCGGGGTTCGGAAACACCATATATTTT
D gene: .
V gene: TRBV18
J gene: TRBJ1-3
clone size: .

CDR3 protein: CASSQKRRITDTQYF
CDR3 DNA: TGTGCCAGCAGCCAAAAGCGGAGGATCACAGATACGCAGTATTTT
D gene: .
V gene: TRBV7-9
J gene: TRBJ2-3
clone size: .

CDR3 protein: CAGDSGTEAFF
CDR3 DNA: TGTGCCGGAGACAGCGGCACTGAAGCTTTCTTT
D gene: .
V gene: TRBV7-9
J gene: TRBJ1-1
clone size: .

CDR3 protein: CASSEGGTAGNTIYF
CDR3 DNA: TGTGCCAGCAGTGAAGGCGGGACAGCGGGAAACACCATATATTTT
D gene: TRBD1
V gene: TRBV6-1
J gene: TRBJ1-3
clone size: .

CDR3 protein: CAWSETGGLETQYF
CDR3 DNA: TGTGCCTGGAGTGAAACAGGGGGCTTAGAGACCCAGTACTTC
D gene: TRBD1
V gene: TRBV30
J gene: TRBJ2-5
clone size: .

CDR3 protein: CASQRGDQETQYF
CDR3 DNA: TGTGCCAGCCAGCGGGGGGACCAAGAGACCCAGTACTTC
D gene: TRBD2
V gene: TRBV28
J gene: TRBJ2-5
clone size: .

CDR3 protein: CASSLDRDRGAFF
CDR3 DNA: TGTGCCAGCAGCTTAGATCGGGACCGAGGAGCTTTCTTT
D gene: .
V gene: TRBV11-2
J gene: TRBJ1-1
clone size: .

CDR3 protein: CASSRDRGTDTQYF
CDR3 DNA: TGTGCCAGCTCCCGGGACAGGGGCACAGATACGCAGTATTTT
D gene: TRBD1
V gene: TRBV18
J gene: TRBJ2-3
clone size: few

CDR3 protein: CASSLGNRTF
CDR3 DNA: TGTGCCAGCAGTTTGGGAAACAGAACGTTC
D gene: .
V gene: TRBV27
J gene: TRBJ2-7
clone size: .

CDR3 protein: CASSLVQNPRGYTF
CDR3 DNA: TGTGCCAGCAGCTTAGTTCAGAACCCAAGGGGCTACACCTTC
D gene: .
V gene: TRBV7-2
J gene: TRBJ1-2
clone size: .

CDR3 protein: CASSLQRSAYEQYF
CDR3 DNA: TGTGCCAGCAGCCTCCAGAGATCAGCCTACGAGCAGTACTTC
D gene: .
V gene: TRBV7-2
J gene: TRBJ2-7
clone size: few

CDR3 protein: CASSEVRGHEGFSHEQYF
CDR3 DNA: TGCGCCAGCAGTGAGGTAAGGGGACACGAGGGTTTCTCTCACGAGCAGTACTTC
D gene: .
V gene: TRBV10-1
J gene: TRBJ2-7
clone size: .

CDR3 protein: CASSGTSGYEQYF
CDR3 DNA: TGTGCCAGCAGCGGGACTAGCGGATACGAGCAGTACTTC
D gene: TRBD2
V gene: TRBV2
J gene: TRBJ2-7
clone size: .

CDR3 protein: CASSLRAGWGLGHNEQFF
CDR3 DNA: TGTGCCAGCAGTTTACGAGCGGGATGGGGCCTAGGTCACAATGAGCAGTTCTTC
D gene: TRBD2
V gene: TRBV27
J gene: TRBJ2-1
clone size: .

CDR3 protein: CASSLKGPRFRGYTF
CDR3 DNA: TGTGCCAGCAGTTTAAAGGGGCCCAGGTTCAGGGGCTACACCTTC
D gene: .
V gene: TRBV28
J gene: TRBJ1-2
clone size: .

CDR3 protein: CALSRDFTSYEQYF
CDR3 DNA: TGTGCCTTGTCCCGGGACTTCACCTCCTACGAGCAGTACTTC
D gene: .
V gene: TRBV30
J gene: TRBJ2-7
clone size: .

CDR3 protein: CASAVTYNSPLHF
CDR3 DNA: TGTGCCAGCGCGGTAACGTACAATTCACCCCTCCACTTT
D gene: .
V gene: TRBV6-6
J gene: TRBJ1-6
clone size: .

CDR3 protein: CASSKGGFENYGYTF
CDR3 DNA: TGCGCCAGCAGCAAGGGGGGCTTTGAGAACTATGGCTACACCTTC
D gene: .
V gene: TRBV4-3
J gene: TRBJ1-2
clone size: .

CDR3 protein: CASSNHYGASAYNEQFF
CDR3 DNA: TGCGCCAGCAGCAATCACTACGGGGCTAGCGCCTACAATGAGCAGTTCTTC
D gene: .
V gene: TRBV4-1
J gene: TRBJ2-1
clone size: .

CDR3 protein: CASSLASYGYTF
CDR3 DNA: TGTGCCAGCAGTTTGGCCTCCTATGGCTACACCTTC
D gene: .
V gene: TRBV28
J gene: TRBJ1-2
clone size: .

CDR3 protein: CASSQEGGRITGELFF
CDR3 DNA: TGCGCCAGCAGCCAAGAAGGGGGACGGATCACCGGGGAGCTGTTTTTT
D gene: .
V gene: TRBV4-1
J gene: TRBJ2-2
clone size: .

CDR3 protein: CASSLLLSGRPGNIQYF
CDR3 DNA: TGTGCCAGCAGTTTATTGCTTAGCGGGAGACCCGGAAACATTCAGTACTTC
D gene: TRBD2
V gene: TRBV27
J gene: TRBJ2-4
clone size: few

CDR3 protein: CASSEESITSSYNEQFF
CDR3 DNA: TGTGCCAGCAGTGAAGAAAGTATTACGAGCTCCTACAATGAGCAGTTCTTC
D gene: .
V gene: TRBV6-4
J gene: TRBJ2-1
clone size: .

CDR3 protein: CASSILPGTENIQYF
CDR3 DNA: TGCGCCAGCAGCATCTTGCCGGGGACCGAAAACATTCAGTACTTC
D gene: .
V gene: TRBV5-1
J gene: TRBJ2-4
clone size: .

CDR3 protein: CASSLADTEAFF
CDR3 DNA: TGCGCCAGCAGCTTGGCCGACACTGAAGCTTTCTTT
D gene: .
V gene: TRBV5-1
J gene: TRBJ1-1
clone size: once

CDR3 protein: CASSLSLGISSGANVLTF
CDR3 DNA: TGTGCCAGCAGTTTAAGTTTGGGTATCAGTTCGGGGGCCAACGTCCTGACTTTC
D gene: .
V gene: TRBV28
J gene: TRBJ2-6
clone size: .

CDR3 protein: CASSWAGELFF
CDR3 DNA: TGTGCCAGCAGCTGGGCTGGGGAGCTGTTTTTT
D gene: .
V gene: TRBV7-9
J gene: TRBJ2-2
clone size: .

CDR3 protein: CASSGTRGETQYF
CDR3 DNA: TGTGCCAGTAGTGGGACCCGCGGAGAGACCCAGTACTTC
D gene: .
V gene: TRBV19
J gene: TRBJ2-5
clone size: few

CDR3 protein: CASSWGAMNTEAFF
CDR3 DNA: TGTGCCAGCAGTTGGGGGGCTATGAACACTGAAGCTTTCTTT
D gene: .
V gene: TRBV6-1
J gene: TRBJ1-1
clone size: few

CDR3 protein: CASRHRPGQGIYEQYF
CDR3 DNA: TGTGCCAGCAGACACAGACCGGGACAGGGGATTTACGAGCAGTACTTC
D gene: TRBD1
V gene: TRBV6-6
J gene: TRBJ2-7
clone size: .

CDR3 protein: CASSRPSGGSYNEQFF
CDR3 DNA: TGTGCCAGCAGCCGCCCTAGCGGGGGGTCCTACAATGAGCAGTTCTTC
D gene: TRBD2
V gene: TRBV4-2
J gene: TRBJ2-1
clone size: .

CDR3 protein: CASSVQTGDNSPLHF
CDR3 DNA: TGTGCCAGCAGCGTTCAAACTGGGGATAATTCACCCCTCCACTTT
D gene: .
V gene: TRBV9
J gene: TRBJ1-6
clone size: few

CDR3 protein: CASSPSLASQETQYF
CDR3 DNA: TGTGCCAGCTCGCCCTCCCTAGCGTCCCAAGAGACCCAGTACTTC
D gene: .
V gene: TRBV18
J gene: TRBJ2-5
clone size: .

CDR3 protein: CASSLGTGPSGANVLTF
CDR3 DNA: TGTGCCAGCAGCTTAGGTACAGGGCCTTCTGGGGCCAACGTCCTGACTTTC
D gene: .
V gene: TRBV11-3
J gene: TRBJ2-6
clone size: .

CDR3 protein: CAISSMGGPYGYTF
CDR3 DNA: TGTGCCATCAGTTCAATGGGGGGCCCCTATGGCTACACCTTC
D gene: .
V gene: TRBV10-3
J gene: TRBJ1-2
clone size: .

CDR3 protein: CASSERTGFETQYF
CDR3 DNA: TGTGCCAGCAGCGAAAGGACAGGGTTCGAGACCCAGTACTTC
D gene: TRBD1
V gene: TRBV28
J gene: TRBJ2-5
clone size: .

CDR3 protein: CASSPPRQNTEAFF
CDR3 DNA: TGTGCCAGCAGCCCCCCGAGACAAAACACTGAAGCTTTCTTT
D gene: .
V gene: TRBV11-2
J gene: TRBJ1-1
clone size: .

CDR3 protein: CASRPHRSGGDYGYTF
CDR3 DNA: TGTGCCAGTAGACCCCACAGGTCCGGAGGCGACTATGGCTACACCTTC
D gene: .
V gene: TRBV19
J gene: TRBJ1-2
clone size: .

CDR3 protein: CASSLAGGRETGELFF
CDR3 DNA: TGTGCCAGCAGCTTAGCCGGGGGGCGCGAGACCGGGGAGCTGTTTTTT
D gene: .
V gene: TRBV11-3
J gene: TRBJ2-2
clone size: .

CDR3 protein: CASSLSYAGELFF
CDR3 DNA: TGTGCCAGCAGCTTGTCGTACGCCGGGGAGCTGTTTTTT
D gene: .
V gene: TRBV5-8
J gene: TRBJ2-2
clone size: .

CDR3 protein: CASSYDRDSPLHF
CDR3 DNA: TGTGCCAGCAGTTACGACAGGGATTCACCCCTCCACTTT
D gene: TRBD1
V gene: TRBV6-5
J gene: TRBJ1-6
clone size: .

CDR3 protein: CATRSGVSSYEQYF
CDR3 DNA: TGTGCCACCAGGTCGGGAGTTTCCTCCTACGAGCAGTACTTC
D gene: .
V gene: TRBV15
J gene: TRBJ2-7
clone size: .

CDR3 protein: CASSRTNNEQFF
CDR3 DNA: TGTGCCAGTAGTAGGACAAACAATGAGCAGTTCTTC
D gene: .
V gene: TRBV19
J gene: TRBJ2-1
clone size: .

CDR3 protein: CAIGGTSSSYEQYF
CDR3 DNA: TGTGCCATCGGTGGGACTTCAAGCTCCTACGAGCAGTACTTC
D gene: .
V gene: TRBV10-3
J gene: TRBJ2-7
clone size: few

CDR3 protein: CASSPQSGSDRGKGYTF
CDR3 DNA: TGTGCCAGCTCACCGCAGTCGGGGTCGGACAGGGGGAAGGGCTACACCTTC
D gene: TRBD1
V gene: TRBV18
J gene: TRBJ1-2
clone size: .

CDR3 protein: CASSQGQGATSLFF
CDR3 DNA: TGTGCCAGCTCACAAGGACAGGGGGCAACTAGCCTGTTTTTT
D gene: TRBD1
V gene: TRBV18
J gene: TRBJ1-4
clone size: .

CDR3 protein: CASSPAGGFYEQYF
CDR3 DNA: TGTGCCAGCAGCCCAGCCGGGGGGTTCTACGAGCAGTACTTC
D gene: TRBD2
V gene: TRBV28
J gene: TRBJ2-7
clone size: .

CDR3 protein: CASHRSSYEQYF
CDR3 DNA: TGTGCCAGCCATCGGAGTTCATACGAGCAGTACTTC
D gene: .
V gene: TRBV6-1
J gene: TRBJ2-7
clone size: .

CDR3 protein: CASSTGGAGELFF
CDR3 DNA: TGCGCCAGCAGCACAGGGGGGGCCGGGGAGCTGTTTTTT
D gene: .
V gene: TRBV10-1
J gene: TRBJ2-2
clone size: .

CDR3 protein: CASSLWGAGYEQYF
CDR3 DNA: TGTGCCAGCAGCTTGTGGGGGGCGGGTTACGAGCAGTACTTC
D gene: .
V gene: TRBV7-2
J gene: TRBJ2-7
clone size: .

CDR3 protein: CASSLGPGGALYEQYF
CDR3 DNA: TGCGCCAGCAGCTTGGGGCCAGGGGGCGCTTTGTACGAGCAGTACTTC
D gene: TRBD1
V gene: TRBV5-1
J gene: TRBJ2-7
clone size: .

CDR3 protein: CASSSSGSSYEQYF
CDR3 DNA: TGCGCCAGCAGCTCTAGCGGGAGTAGTTACGAGCAGTACTTC
D gene: TRBD2
V gene: TRBV5-1
J gene: TRBJ2-7
clone size: .

CDR3 protein: CAWSRGTGAYEQYF
CDR3 DNA: TGTGCCTGGAGTCGGGGCACAGGGGCCTACGAGCAGTACTTC
D gene: TRBD1
V gene: TRBV30
J gene: TRBJ2-7
clone size: .

CDR3 protein: CASSELAGRSYEQYF
CDR3 DNA: TGTGCCAGCAGCGAACTAGCGGGGCGCTCCTACGAGCAGTACTTC
D gene: TRBD2
V gene: TRBV28
J gene: TRBJ2-7
clone size: .